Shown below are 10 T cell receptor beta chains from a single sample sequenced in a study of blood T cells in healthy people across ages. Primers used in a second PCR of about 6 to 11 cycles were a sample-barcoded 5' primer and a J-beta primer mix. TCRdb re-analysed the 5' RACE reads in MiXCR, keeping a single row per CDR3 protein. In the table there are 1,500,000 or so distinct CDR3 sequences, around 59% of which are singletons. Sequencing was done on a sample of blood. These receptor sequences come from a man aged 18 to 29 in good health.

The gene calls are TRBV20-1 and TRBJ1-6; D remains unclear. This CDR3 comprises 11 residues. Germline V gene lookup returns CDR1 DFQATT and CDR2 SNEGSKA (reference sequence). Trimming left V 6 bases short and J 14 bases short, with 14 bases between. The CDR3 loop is CSARPGQALHF. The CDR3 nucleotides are TGCAGTGCACGACCGGGCCAGGCCCTCCACTTT.

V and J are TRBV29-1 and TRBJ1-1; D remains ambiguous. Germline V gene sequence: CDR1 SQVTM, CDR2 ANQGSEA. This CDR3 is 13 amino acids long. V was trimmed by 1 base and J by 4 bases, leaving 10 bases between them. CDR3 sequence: CSVEVESATEAFF. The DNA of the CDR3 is TGCAGCGTTGAAGTGGAGTCCGCCACTGAAGCTTTCTTT. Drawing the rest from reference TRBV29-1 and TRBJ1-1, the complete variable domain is SAVISQKPSRDICQRGTSLTIQCQVDSQVTMMFWYRQQPGQSLTLIATANQGSEATYESGFVIDKFPISRPNLTFSTLTVSNMSPEDSSIYLCSVEVESATEAFFGQGTRLTVV.

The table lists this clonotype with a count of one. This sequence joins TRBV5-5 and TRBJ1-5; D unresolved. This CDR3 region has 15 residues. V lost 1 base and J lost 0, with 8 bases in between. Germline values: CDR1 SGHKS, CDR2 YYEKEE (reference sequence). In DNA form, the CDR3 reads TGTGCCAGCAGCTTGTTTGATTATAGCAATCAGCCCCAGCATTTT. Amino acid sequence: CASSLFDYSNQPQHF.

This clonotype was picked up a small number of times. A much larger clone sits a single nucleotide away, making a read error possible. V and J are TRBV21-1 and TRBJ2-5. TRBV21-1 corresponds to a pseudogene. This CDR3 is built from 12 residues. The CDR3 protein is CASSKDQETQYF. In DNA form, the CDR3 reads TGTGCCAGCAGCAAAGACCAAGAGACCCAGTACTTC.

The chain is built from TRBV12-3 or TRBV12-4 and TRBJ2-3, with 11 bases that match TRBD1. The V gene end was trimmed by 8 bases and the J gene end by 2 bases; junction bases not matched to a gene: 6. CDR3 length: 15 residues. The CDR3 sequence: CASLRDRGATDTQYF. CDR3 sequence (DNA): TGTGCCAGCCTCCGGGACAGGGGGGCCACAGATACGCAGTATTTT.

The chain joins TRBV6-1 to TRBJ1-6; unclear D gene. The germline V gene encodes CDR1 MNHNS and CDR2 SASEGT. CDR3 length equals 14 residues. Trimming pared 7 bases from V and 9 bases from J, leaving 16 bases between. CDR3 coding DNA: TGTGCCAGCACCTACTATGTGTATGCTTCACCCCTCCACTTT. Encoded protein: CASTYYVYASPLHF.

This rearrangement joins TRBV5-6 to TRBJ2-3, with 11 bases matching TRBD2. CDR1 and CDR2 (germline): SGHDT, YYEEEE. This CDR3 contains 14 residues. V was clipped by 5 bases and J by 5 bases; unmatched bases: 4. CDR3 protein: CASSFTSGGDTQYF. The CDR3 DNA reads TGTGCCAGCAGTTTCACTAGCGGGGGAGATACGCAGTATTTT.

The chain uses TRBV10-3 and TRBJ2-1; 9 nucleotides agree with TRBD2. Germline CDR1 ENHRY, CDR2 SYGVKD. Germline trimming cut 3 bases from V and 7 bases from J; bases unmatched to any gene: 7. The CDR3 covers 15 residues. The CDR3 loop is CAISELRGGRNEQFF. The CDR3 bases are TGTGCCATCAGTGAACTGCGGGGGGGCCGTAATGAGCAGTTCTTC.

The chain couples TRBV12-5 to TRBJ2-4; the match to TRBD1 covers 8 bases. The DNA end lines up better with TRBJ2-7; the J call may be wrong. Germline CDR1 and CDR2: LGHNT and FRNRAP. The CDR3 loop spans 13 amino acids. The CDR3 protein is CASGLNRGDEQYF. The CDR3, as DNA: TGTGCTAGTGGTTTGAACAGGGGGGACGAGCAGTACTTC.

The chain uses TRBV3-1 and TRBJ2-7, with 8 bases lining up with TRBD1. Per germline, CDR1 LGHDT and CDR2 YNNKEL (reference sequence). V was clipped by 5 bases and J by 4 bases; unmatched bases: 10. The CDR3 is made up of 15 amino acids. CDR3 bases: TGTGCCAGCAGCATCCCCCGACAGGGGAGGTACGAGCAGTACTTC. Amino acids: CASSIPRQGRYEQYF.